These 3 T cell receptor beta chains came from one sample sequenced in a study of blood T cell repertoires in COVID-19. Assay used: immunoSEQ multiplex PCR; TCRdb lists only in-frame clones, some missing. The repertoire has 30,000 to 45,000 clones, around four fifths of them found once; the top ten carry approximately 15%. Sequenced sample: peripheral blood. These receptors came from a human donor in a cohort sampled during active COVID-19.

The J gene is TRBJ1-2, the V gene TRBV5-1; 8 bases fit TRBD1. The CDR3 spans 13 residues. Per germline, CDR1 SGHRS and CDR2 YFSETQ. J lost 8 bases, V lost 3 bases, and 6 bases had no gene match. The CDR3 DNA is TGCGCCAGCAGCTATCAGGGGGCGGGAGGCTACACCTTC. This translates into CASSYQGAGGYTF.

This chain joins TRBV6-6 and TRBJ2-5; 10 nucleotides agree with TRBD2. Looked up from germline, CDR1 is MNHNY and CDR2 is SVGAGI (reference sequence). The CDR3 extends over 14 amino acids. The V gene end was trimmed by 6 bases and the J gene end by 5 bases; junction bases not matched to a gene: 6. CDR3 nucleotide sequence: TGTGCCAGCAGGAGCGGGGGGGCCGGGGAGACCCAGTACTTC. It specifies CASRSGGAGETQYF.

The rearrangement joins TRBV9 to TRBJ2-7; TRBD2 is a possible D gene (6 bases). Germline CDR1 is SGDLS and CDR2 is YYNGEE. Trimming stripped 2 bases from V and 1 base from J, with 10 bases between. CDR3 length equals 14 residues. CDR3 sequence (DNA): TGTGCCAGCAGCGTGGACTACGGATCCTACGAGCAGTACTTC. Its translation is CASSVDYGSYEQYF.